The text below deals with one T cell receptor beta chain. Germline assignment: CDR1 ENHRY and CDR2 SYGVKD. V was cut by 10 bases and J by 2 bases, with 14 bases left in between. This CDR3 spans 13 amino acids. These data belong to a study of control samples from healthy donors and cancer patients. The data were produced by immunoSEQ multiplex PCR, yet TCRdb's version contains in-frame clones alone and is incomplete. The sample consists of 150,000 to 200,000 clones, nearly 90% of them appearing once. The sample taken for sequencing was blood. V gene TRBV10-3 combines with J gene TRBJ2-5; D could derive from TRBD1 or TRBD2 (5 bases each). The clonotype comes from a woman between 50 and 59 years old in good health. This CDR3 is CATRESIQETQYF. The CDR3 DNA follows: TGTGCCACCAGGGAGAGCATACAAGAGACCCAGTACTTC.